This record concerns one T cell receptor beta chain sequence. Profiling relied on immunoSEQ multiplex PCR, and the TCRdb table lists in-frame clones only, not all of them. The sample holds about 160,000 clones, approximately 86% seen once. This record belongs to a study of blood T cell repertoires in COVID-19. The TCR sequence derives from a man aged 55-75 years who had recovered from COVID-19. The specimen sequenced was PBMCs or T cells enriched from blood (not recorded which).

The CDR3 DNA reads TGCGCCAGCAGCTTGGTCCTAGCGGGGATTTCCTCTGGGGCCAACGTCCTGACTTTC. Translated: CASSLVLAGISSGANVLTF. J is TRBJ2-6 and V is TRBV5-1; TRBD2 matches at 9 bases. J gave up 0 bases and V 0 bases, and 7 bases lay outside the gene matches. CDR3 length equals 19 residues. From germline, CDR1 is SGHRS and CDR2 YFSETQ.